This T cell receptor (beta chain) was captured by sequencing in a study of type 1 regulatory T cells. Details on this clonotype: The antigen is unknown. At one boundary the junction diverges from the germline segment, which might be a read error.

The CDR3 totals 13 residues. Germline values: CDR1 SGHTA, CDR2 FQGTGA. TCRdb called the reads again in MiXCR, with one record for every CDR3 protein. The data contain about 60,000 distinct CDR3 sequences, almost 50% of them singletons. The sample was cultured non-Tr1 T cells, either the whole culture or a sorted T cell fraction (not recorded which). This sequence originates from a human donor in good health. This chain links TRBV7-3 with TRBJ2-7; D remains ambiguous. CDR3: CASSITTQTEQYF. The CDR3 DNA follows: TGTGCCAGCAGCATAACCACCCAGACCGAGCAGTACTTC.